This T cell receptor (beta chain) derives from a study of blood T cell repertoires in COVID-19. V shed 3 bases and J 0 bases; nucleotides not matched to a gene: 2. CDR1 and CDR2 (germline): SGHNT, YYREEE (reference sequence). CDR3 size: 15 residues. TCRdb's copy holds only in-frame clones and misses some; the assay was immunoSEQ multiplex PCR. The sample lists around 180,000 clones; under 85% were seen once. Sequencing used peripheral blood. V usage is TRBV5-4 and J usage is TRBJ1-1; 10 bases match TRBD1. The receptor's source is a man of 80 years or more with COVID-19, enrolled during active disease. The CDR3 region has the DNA TGTGCCAGCAGCTGGGACAGGGGATTGAACACTGAAGCTTTCTTT. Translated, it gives CASSWDRGLNTEAFF.